The clone carrying this T cell receptor beta chain was recorded once. Trimming took 5 bases from V and 0 from J, leaving 16 bases between them. This CDR3 contains 16 residues. CDR1 and CDR2 from the germline V gene are SGHAT and FQNNGV. The data originate from a study of T cell changes during pregnancy in multiple sclerosis. The repertoire was sequenced with immunoSEQ multiplex PCR; TCRdb's copy has only in-frame clones and lacks some. This repertoire shows roughly 30,000 clones, more than 85% found once; its top ten account for around 0.45%. The source of this sequence is a female donor with multiple sclerosis, enrolled in a pregnancy study. The genes are TRBV11-2 and TRBJ1-1; D not certain. Material: CD4+ T cells from peripheral blood mononuclear cells, obtained in the second trimester of pregnancy. CDR3 amino acids: CASSPPGFAMNTEAFF. CDR3 coding DNA: TGTGCCAGCAGCCCCCCGGGTTTTGCTATGAACACTGAAGCTTTCTTT.